The 13 T cell receptor beta chains below come from one sample, sequenced in a study of cytomegalovirus exposure and HLA in healthy donors. The PCR had 60 Vbeta and 13 Jbeta primers. Data came from immunoSEQ multiplex PCR; TCRdb stores just in-frame clones and leaves some out. The data contain about 140,000 clones, 73% of them seen just once; the ten biggest clones take up roughly 1.3%. The sequenced sample was PBMCs. All receptors come from a woman aged 35 to 49 in good health and CMV-seronegative.

As for this clone: Sequence at one end of the junction differs from germline and may be a read error. V and J are TRBV7-9 and TRBJ1-5; 9 bases map to TRBD1. Germline assignment: CDR1 SEHNR and CDR2 FQNEAQ (reference sequence). There are 15 residues in the CDR3. The CDR3 is CSSSLAGTGNQPQHF. CDR3 DNA: TGTTCCAGCAGCTTAGCAGGGACAGGGAATCAGCCCCAGCATTTT. The variable domain in full, with the rest retrieved from reference TRBV7-9 and TRBJ1-5, is DTGVSQNPRHKITKRGQNVTFRCDPISEHNRLYWYRQTLGQGPEFLTYFQNEAQLEKSRLLSDRFSAERPKGSFSTLEIQRTEQGDSAMYLCSSSLAGTGNQPQHFGDGTRLSIL.

The genes are TRBV5-8 and TRBJ1-5; the D gene is possibly TRBD1 (5 bases). The CDR3 loop spans 13 amino acids. CDR1 SGHTS and CDR2 YDEGEE come from the germline V gene. V was shortened by 4 bases and J by 7 bases, with 12 bases between the two germline ends. CDR3: CASSSIGGQPQHF. The CDR3 DNA sequence: TGTGCCAGCAGCAGCATCGGGGGACAGCCCCAGCATTTT.

The chain links TRBV6-5 to TRBJ2-7; D is ambiguous. The V end lost 3 bases, the J end lost 4 bases, and 4 bases lay between the germline ends. From germline, CDR1 is MNHEY and CDR2 SVGAGI. The CDR3 has 11 amino acids. The CDR3 reads CASSYQYEQYF. The CDR3 nucleotides are TGTGCCAGCAGTTATCAGTACGAGCAGTACTTC.

The gene calls are TRBV29-1 and TRBJ2-7, with D maybe TRBD2 (6 bases). CDR3 length equals 13 residues. Trimming removed 5 bases from V and 3 bases from J, with 14 bases in between. The germline CDR1 and CDR2 sequences are SQVTM and ANQGSEA. DNA of the CDR3: TGCAGCGTTCGACTAGGGAGCGGCTACGAGCAGTACTTC. Its protein is CSVRLGSGYEQYF.

J is TRBJ1-4 and V is TRBV13; TRBD1 is a possible D gene (6 bases). The CDR3 spans 14 residues. Germline assignment: CDR1 PRHDT and CDR2 FYEKMQ (reference sequence). V was pared by 5 bases and J by 5 bases, with 12 bases between. The CDR3 bases are TGTGCCAGCAGCCCACAGGGTCCAAATGAAAAACTGTTTTTT. This translates into CASSPQGPNEKLFF.

The chain has TRBV28 and TRBJ1-4; 7 bases agree with TRBD1. CDR1 and CDR2 from the germline V gene are MDHEN and SYDVKM. There are 15 residues in the CDR3. Unmatched junction bases numbered 13, after V lost 7 bases and J lost 8 bases. CDR3 protein: CASTSPGQRREKLFF. CDR3 nucleotides: TGTGCCAGCACTTCTCCGGGACAGAGGAGGGAAAAACTGTTTTTT.

This sequence joins TRBV2 and TRBJ1-6; TRBD1 matches 7 bases. Losses at the gene ends were 4 bases for V and 5 bases for J; bases not matched to a gene: 11. Germline loops: CDR1 SNHLY, CDR2 FYNNEI. This CDR3 spans 17 amino acids. This chain's CDR3 is CASSARTGVGNNSPLHF. For the CDR3, the DNA is TGTGCCAGCAGTGCCAGGACAGGCGTAGGCAATAATTCACCCCTCCACTTT.

V gene TRBV27 combines with J gene TRBJ1-5; the match to TRBD1 covers 7 bases. The CDR3 is 13 amino acids. Losses at the gene ends were 6 bases for V and 1 base for J; bases not matched to a gene: 0. Germline lookup yields CDR1 MNHEY and CDR2 SMNVEV (reference sequence). The DNA for the CDR3 is TGTGCCAGCAGGACAGGGAGCAATCAGCCCCAGCATTTT. Protein: CASRTGSNQPQHF.

CDR3 DNA: TGTGCCAGCAGCCGCCGCCGGGACAGTATCACAGATACGCAGTATTTT. Translation: CASSRRRDSITDTQYF. The chain recombines TRBV14 with TRBJ2-3, with 7 bases identical to TRBD1. Per the germline V gene, CDR1 is SGHDN and CDR2 is FVKESK. With 4 bases clipped from V and 2 bases from J, the junction kept 9 bases outside the gene matches. CDR3 size: 16 residues.

This chain uses TRBV5-8 with TRBJ1-2; D may be TRBD1 (6 bases). V lost 4 bases and J lost 3, with 10 bases in between. The CDR3 covers 13 residues. Germline V gene sequence: CDR1 SGHTS, CDR2 YDEGEE. The CDR3 sequence: CASSTGYDYGYTF. In nucleotides, the CDR3 is TGTGCCAGCAGCACAGGGTATGACTATGGCTACACCTTC.

The V gene is TRBV4-1, the J gene TRBJ2-5; 8 bases are shared with TRBD2. The J call is in doubt because the DNA end fits TRBJ2-7 better. CDR3 length equals 15 residues. CDR1 and CDR2 (germline): MGHRA, YSYEKL. As DNA, the CDR3 is TGCGCCAGCAGCCAAGATCCCGGGGGGGCGTACGAGCAGTACTTC. Encoded protein: CASSQDPGGAYEQYF.

J is TRBJ1-1 and V is TRBV11-2, with D maybe TRBD1 (5 bases). Germline loops: CDR1 SGHAT, CDR2 FQNNGV. Trimming removed 2 bases at V and 4 bases at J, with 8 bases between. The CDR3 sequence is 13 residues long. CDR3 in amino acids: CASSLRGGTEAFF. The CDR3 DNA reads as TGTGCCAGCAGCTTAAGGGGAGGCACTGAAGCTTTCTTT.

This clone was recorded a few times. The J gene is TRBJ1-2, the V gene TRBV6-1; TRBD1 aligns across 7 bases. Germline lookup yields CDR1 MNHNS and CDR2 SASEGT. CDR3 length: 14 amino acids. The junction had 11 bases not matched to a gene; V was cut back by 3 bases and J by 10 bases. The CDR3 region is CASSDSGTARDYTF. The CDR3 DNA reads as TGTGCCAGCAGTGATTCCGGGACAGCCAGAGACTACACCTTC.